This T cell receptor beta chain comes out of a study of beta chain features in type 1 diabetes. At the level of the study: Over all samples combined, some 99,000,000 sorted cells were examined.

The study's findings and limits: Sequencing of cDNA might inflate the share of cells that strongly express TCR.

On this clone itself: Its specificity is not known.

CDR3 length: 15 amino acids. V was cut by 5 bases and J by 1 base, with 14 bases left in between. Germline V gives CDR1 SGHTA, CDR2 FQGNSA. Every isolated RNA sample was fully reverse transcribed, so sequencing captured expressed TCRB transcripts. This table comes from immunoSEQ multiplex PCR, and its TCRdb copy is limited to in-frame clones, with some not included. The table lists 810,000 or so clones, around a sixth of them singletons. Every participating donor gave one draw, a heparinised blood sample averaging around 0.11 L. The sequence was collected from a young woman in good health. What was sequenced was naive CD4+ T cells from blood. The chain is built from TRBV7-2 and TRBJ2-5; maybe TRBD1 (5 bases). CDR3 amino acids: CASSPRSGSQETQYF. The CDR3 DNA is TGTGCCAGCAGCCCCAGATCAGGGTCCCAAGAGACCCAGTACTTC.